This T cell receptor beta chain was recorded in a study of OX40 agonist ivuxolimab in advanced cancers. The junction had 7 bases not matched to a gene; V was cut back by 10 bases and J by 5 bases. The CDR3 runs to 13 residues. Per germline, CDR1 LNHDA and CDR2 SQIVND (reference sequence). Sequencing was performed with immunoSEQ multiplex PCR; in TCRdb, only in-frame clones are kept and a portion is missing. This sample has tens of thousands of clones; around 93% occur once, and the top ten carry about 0.3%. The TCR was taken from an adult with an advanced solid tumor such as melanoma, head and neck, liver or kidney cancer. The chain recombines TRBV19 with TRBJ2-5; 10 bases agree with TRBD1. The source was CD4+ or CD8+ T cells sorted from blood, collected in a trial of the OX40 agonist ivuxolimab. The CDR3 DNA sequence: TGTGCCACCCGGGACAGGGGAACGGAGACCCAGTACTTC. Its protein is CATRDRGTETQYF.